The next 8 T cell receptor beta chains were all read from a single sample in a study of T cell clonality in common variable immunodeficiency. TCRdb keeps only in-frame clones here, not all; method: immunoSEQ multiplex PCR. Listed here are 30,000 to 40,000 clones without any singletons, the top ten holding about 0.86%. Material: peripheral blood mononuclear cells. These receptors came from a person aged 18 to 75 in good health.

There are many counts of this clone. The observed sequence ends 3 residues before the CDR3 terminus, with the missing tail filled in from the germline J gene. V is TRBV7-6 and J is TRBJ2-1; the D is unclear. Trimming took 3 bases from V and 6 from J, leaving 9 bases between them. CDR1 is SGHVS and CDR2 is FNYEAQ in the germline V gene. The CDR3 spans 13 residues. This CDR3 is CASSLVAANEQFF. CDR3 DNA (partial): TGTGCCAGCAGCTTGGTAGCAGCCAATGAG.

This clone was picked up many times. The sequence runs out 3 residues before the end of the CDR3; the remainder is reconstructed from the germline J gene. The chain carries TRBV7-8 and TRBJ1-5, with a tentative D call TRBD1 (5 bases). The germline V and J ends were trimmed by 8 bases and 5 bases, with 13 bases remaining between them. Germline CDR1 SGHVS, CDR2 FQNEAQ. The CDR3 is 13 residues long. The chain's CDR3 is CASGDGGYQPQHF. The part of the CDR3 DNA that was read is TGTGCCAGCGGAGATGGGGGGTATCAGCCC.

The table lists this clone with many counts. The chain's CDR3 is CVSGGSSYNEQFF. The DNA read from the CDR3 is TGTGTCTCGGGGGGCAGCTCCTACAATGAG. The chain is built from TRBV28 and TRBJ2-1, with TRBD2 as a possible D gene (7 bases). The CDR3 end lies 3 residues beyond the end of the read and is filled in from the germline J gene. This CDR3 has 13 residues. The germline gives CDR1 MDHEN, CDR2 SYDVKM.

This clone has at least ten counts. Read coverage stops 3 residues before the CDR3 terminus; the germline J gene supplies the remainder. The rearrangement uses TRBV5-1 and TRBJ1-1; TRBD1 is a possible D gene (6 bases). Germline V lookup: CDR1 SGHRS, CDR2 YFSETQ. V was pared by 5 bases and J by 4 bases, with 15 bases between. This CDR3 is 14 amino acids long. The CDR3 DNA, read in part, is TGCGCCAGCAGGGCCGGGACAAGGCCCACTGAA. It yields the protein CASRAGTRPTE. The complete CDR3 sequence is CASRAGTRPTEAFF.

This clone was found many times. The read ends 3 residues before the CDR3 terminus; that terminus is restored from the germline J gene. This chain connects TRBV20-1 to TRBJ2-3; the match to TRBD1 covers 8 bases. In germline, CDR1 is DFQATT, CDR2 SNEGSKA (reference sequence). Trimming took 5 bases from V and 2 from J; bases not matched to a gene: 9. The CDR3 contains 15 residues. The covered CDR3 bases are TGCAGTGCTTACCCTACAGGGGGAAACACAGATACG. This translates into CSAYPTGGNTDT. In full, the CDR3 is CSAYPTGGNTDTQYF.

There are many counts of this clone. Here the CDR3 reads CASSLAGSSYEQYF. Partial CDR3 DNA: TGTGCCAGCAGCCTAGCGGGGAGCTCCTACGAG. This chain uses TRBV11-3 with TRBJ2-7; the match to TRBD2 covers 9 bases. Coverage ceases 3 residues before the CDR3 finishes, and the germline J gene fills in the end. Germline V lookup: CDR1 SGHNT, CDR2 YENEEA. The CDR3 has 14 amino acids. The trim removed 5 bases at V and 0 bases at J, leaving 2 bases unmatched.

This clone was picked up many times. Read coverage stops 3 residues before the CDR3 terminus; the germline J gene supplies the remainder. This rearrangement joins TRBV4-1 to TRBJ2-1; 12 nucleotides agree with TRBD1. CDR1 MGHRA and CDR2 YSYEKL come from the germline V gene. The CDR3 is 15 residues long. Trimming took 2 bases from V and 9 from J; bases not matched to a gene: 5. CDR3 bases read: TGCGCCAGCAGCCAACCGGGACAGGGGGCCTTTGAG. Its translation is CASSQPGQGAFE. The whole CDR3 sequence reads CASSQPGQGAFEQFF.

This clone showed up just a few times. The CDR3 is cut off 3 residues early in the read; its end comes from the germline J gene. The chain combines TRBV2 with TRBJ2-1, with a tentative D call TRBD2 (5 bases). Germline V lookup: CDR1 SNHLY, CDR2 FYNNEI. V was cut by 4 bases and J by 3 bases, with 13 bases left in between. This CDR3 comprises 15 residues. The CDR3 bases that were read are TGTGCCAGCAGTGGTCATTCAGGACTCTACAATGAG. This encodes CASSGHSGLYNE. The full-length CDR3 reads as CASSGHSGLYNEQFF.